This TCR beta chain was sequenced in a study of T-cell reconstitution after alpha-beta-depleted transplantation in children. Germline CDR1 reads MNHNS; CDR2 reads SASEGT. This CDR3 is 16 amino acids long. In its sample, this clonotype was seen a few times. The junction departs from germline at one end; a sequencing error may be responsible. For TCRbeta, the library was prepared with unique molecular identifiers. TCRdb re-called the PCR reads through MiXCR, storing one row per CDR3 protein. The sample holds about a million distinct CDR3 sequences, about 31% seen once. The chain joins TRBV6-1 to TRBJ2-4, with D perhaps given as TRBD1 or TRBD2 (5 bases each). The source material was PBMCs, mostly from graft donor cells, sampled 360 days after TCRalphabeta/CD19-depleted stem cell transplant. The sequence derives from a boy under three years old who had a stem cell transplant for SCID, so the T cells may come from the graft donor. In DNA form, the CDR3 reads TGTGCCAGCAGTGATGGATCCCGGGACGCCAAATACATTCAGTACTTC. Translation gives CASSDGSRDAKYIQYF.